This T cell receptor beta chain is from a study of T cell clonotyping in hematopoietic cell transplantation. Study-level points and caveats: At the given depth, recipient repertoires were over 97% de novo clonotypes.

Remarks on this clone: Its specificity is not known.

CDR3 length: 16 amino acids. V shed 3 bases and J shed 8 bases, with 23 bases lying between them. Looked up from germline, CDR1 is SQVTM and CDR2 is ANQGSEA. Profiled with immunoSEQ multiplex PCR; TCRdb holds only in-frame clones, not every one. The table has about 11,000 clones, 75% to 90% seen once. The V call is TRBV29-1, the J call TRBJ2-1; D possibly corresponds to TRBD2 (6 bases). Sequences were derived from PBMCs, sampled 100 days after allogeneic stem cell transplant. The TCR sequence derives from a female patient in her sixties who had an allogeneic stem cell transplant from an unrelated donor, so the T cells may come from the graft donor. Some clones in this sample may be carry-over from other donors' samples. This CDR3 is CSVDSRGNPGIDEQFF. The CDR3, as DNA: TGCAGCGTTGATTCTCGCGGGAACCCCGGCATTGATGAGCAGTTCTTC.